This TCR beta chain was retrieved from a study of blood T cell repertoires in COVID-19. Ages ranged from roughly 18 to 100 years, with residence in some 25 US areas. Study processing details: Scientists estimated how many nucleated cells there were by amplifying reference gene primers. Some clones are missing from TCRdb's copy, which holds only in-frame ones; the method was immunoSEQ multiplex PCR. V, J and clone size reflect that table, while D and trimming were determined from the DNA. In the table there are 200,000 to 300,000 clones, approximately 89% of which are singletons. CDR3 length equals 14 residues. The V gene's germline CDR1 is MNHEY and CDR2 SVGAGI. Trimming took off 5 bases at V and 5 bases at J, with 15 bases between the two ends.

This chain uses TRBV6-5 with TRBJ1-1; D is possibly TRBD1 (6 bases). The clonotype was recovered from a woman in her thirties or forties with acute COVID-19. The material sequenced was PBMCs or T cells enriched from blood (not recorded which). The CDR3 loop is CASSPIRGRTEAFF. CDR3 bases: TGTGCCAGCAGTCCCATCAGGGGAAGGACTGAAGCTTTCTTT.